What follows describes a single T cell receptor (beta chain). Antigen: not known. The data are from a study of T cells in Graves' hyperthyroidism and ophthalmopathy. Regarding the study as a whole: The blood repertoire included most of the expanded thyroid clonotypes above 0.001.

V lost 7 bases to trimming and J lost 11 bases, with 21 bases between them. CDR1 and CDR2 (germline): SGHRS, YFSETQ. CDR3 length: 13 residues. The TCR beta CDR3 regions underwent amplification using RNA transcripts as the source. During a first-round RT-PCR of the TCR CDR3, the HTBI primer set was used. TCRdb processed the multiplex PCR reads anew with MiXCR; each CDR3 protein has one entry. The table lists 490,000 or so distinct CDR3 sequences, about 22% of them singletons, with under 55% in the top ten. Diagnosis relied on clinical symptoms, serum thyroxine and TRAb, thyroid ultrasound and orbital computed tomography. Out of roughly 10 ml of fresh peripheral blood came the PBMCs.

The chain couples TRBV5-1 to TRBJ1-1; D is possibly TRBD1 (6 bases). Sequences were obtained from blood. The source is a woman aged 70-85 years with Graves' ophthalmopathy. The CDR3 loop is CASRDIQGAEAFF. DNA for the CDR3: TGCGCCAGCCGAGATATACAGGGAGCGGAGGCTTTCTTT.